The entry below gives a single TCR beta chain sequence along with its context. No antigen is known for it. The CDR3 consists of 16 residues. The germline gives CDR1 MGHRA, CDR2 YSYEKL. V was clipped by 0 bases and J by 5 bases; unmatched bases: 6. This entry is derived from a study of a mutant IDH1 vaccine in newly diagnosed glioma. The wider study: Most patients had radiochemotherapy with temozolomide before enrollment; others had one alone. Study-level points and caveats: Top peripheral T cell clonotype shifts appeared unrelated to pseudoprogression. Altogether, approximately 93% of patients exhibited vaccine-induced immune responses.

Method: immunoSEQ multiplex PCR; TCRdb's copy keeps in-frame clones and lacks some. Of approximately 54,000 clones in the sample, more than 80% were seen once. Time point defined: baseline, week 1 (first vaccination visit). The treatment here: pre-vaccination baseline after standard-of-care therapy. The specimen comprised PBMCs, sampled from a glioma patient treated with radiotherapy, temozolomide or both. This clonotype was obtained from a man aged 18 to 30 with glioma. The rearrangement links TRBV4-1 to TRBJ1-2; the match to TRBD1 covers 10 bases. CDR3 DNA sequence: TGCGCCAGCAGCCAAGATAGGACAGGGGGTTTTTATGGCTACACCTTC. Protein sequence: CASSQDRTGGFYGYTF.